This T cell receptor (beta chain) was sequenced in a study of post-analysis software for immune sequencing data. Study-wide points: Four or five TRBV segments were significantly more frequent in patients than in controls. TRBV5-6, TRBV5-1 and TRBV20-1 were among these segments.

TCR beta cDNA libraries included unique molecular identifiers. MiXCR, run by TCRdb on the PCR reads, gives a single entry per CDR3 protein. In the table there are approximately 570,000 distinct CDR3 sequences, 44% of which are singletons. V was trimmed by 6 bases and J by 3 bases, leaving 15 bases between them. From germline, CDR1 is SQVTM and CDR2 ANQGSEA. This CDR3 contains 14 residues. This clonotype was observed many times. Its target is unknown. The sequenced material came from blood. The TCR was taken from a girl aged 5 to 17 with multiple sclerosis. This chain connects TRBV29-1 to TRBJ2-1; D unresolved. The DNA of the CDR3 is TGCAGCGTGGGCGGAGCGCCCCGCTACAATGAGCAGTTCTTC. Protein: CSVGGAPRYNEQFF.